A selection of T cell receptor beta chains follows, all from one sample in a study of blood T cell repertoires in COVID-19. Clones were read by immunoSEQ multiplex PCR, and TCRdb kept only the in-frame ones, dropping some. The data show under 200,000 clones, with roughly 84% seen just once and about a sixth held by the top ten. Sequences were obtained from PBMCs or T cells enriched from blood (not recorded which). The receptors here all came from a man in his 60s who had recovered from COVID-19. The CDR3 runs from the conserved cysteine through the conserved F or W. D genes are given only for firm matches. The size of a clone is reported for some rows only, either as once, few or many, or as a class for expanded clones.

clone_size	d_call	v_call	j_call	cdr3_aa	cdr3_nt
NA	TRBD2	TRBV28	TRBJ2-5	CASRGSGGVEETQYF	TGTGCCAGCAGGGGTAGCGGGGGTGTTGAAGAGACCCAGTACTTC
NA	TRBD2	TRBV7-3	TRBJ2-1	CASSLTTSGVLNEQFF	TGTGCCAGCAGCTTGACGACTAGCGGGGTATTAAATGAGCAGTTCTTC
NA	NA	TRBV12-2	TRBJ2-3	CASRSRRLAGDQSTDTQYF	TGTGCAAGTCGCTCCCGGAGGCTAGCGGGCGATCAAAGCACAGATACGCAGTATTTT
NA	NA	TRBV28	TRBJ2-7	CASRTRGQETYEQYF	TGTGCCAGCAGAACCCGGGGACAAGAGACCTACGAGCAGTACTTC
NA	TRBD2	TRBV19	TRBJ2-5	CASSIGWASGGEETQYF	TGTGCCAGTAGTATAGGATGGGCTAGCGGGGGTGAAGAGACCCAGTACTTC
NA	NA	TRBV29-1	TRBJ2-5	CSVRGFQETQYF	TGCAGCGTTCGGGGTTTTCAAGAGACCCAGTACTTC
NA	NA	TRBV5-5	TRBJ2-2	CASSLVSLENTGELFF	TGTGCCAGCAGCTTGGTCAGTCTCGAGAACACCGGGGAGCTGTTTTTT
few	TRBD2	TRBV7-8	TRBJ2-5	CASSPLGGAGGQETQYF	TGTGCCAGCAGCCCGCTTGGTGGCGCGGGGGGGCAAGAGACCCAGTACTTC
NA	NA	TRBV9	TRBJ2-7	CASSVGSGLAYEQYF	TGTGCCAGCAGCGTAGGTTCTGGACTTGCCTACGAGCAGTACTTC
NA	NA	TRBV28	TRBJ1-2	CASSHAQVAPYGYTF	TGTGCCAGCAGCCACGCACAGGTCGCCCCTTATGGCTACACCTTC
NA	NA	TRBV5-4	TRBJ2-7	CASSLDVSSYEQYF	TGTGCCAGCAGCTTGGATGTCAGCTCCTACGAGCAGTACTTC
many	TRBD1	TRBV6-5	TRBJ2-7	CASSTRPGQSYEQYF	TGTGCCAGCAGTACAAGACCGGGACAGAGCTACGAGCAGTACTTC
few	NA	TRBV9	TRBJ1-1	CASTTDFNTEAFF	TGTGCCAGCACAACAGATTTTAACACTGAAGCTTTCTTT
NA	NA	TRBV4-1	TRBJ1-4	CASSQGVSGWVEKLFF	TGCGCCAGCAGCCAAGGGGTGTCCGGGTGGGTTGAAAAACTGTTTTTT
NA	TRBD1	TRBV3-1/TRBV3-2	TRBJ1-1	CASSVGTGLTSSEAFF	TGTGCCAGCAGCGTCGGGACAGGGCTTACATCCTCTGAAGCTTTCTTT
NA	TRBD2	TRBV6-2/TRBV6-3	TRBJ2-1	CASSYEAGEYNEQFF	TGTGCCAGCAGTTACGAGGCGGGGGAATACAATGAGCAGTTCTTC
NA	TRBD1	TRBV2	TRBJ1-4	CASRLRQGASEKLFF	TGTGCCAGCAGGCTTCGACAGGGGGCTAGTGAAAAACTGTTTTTT
NA	TRBD2	TRBV28	TRBJ2-5	CASSSGNQETQYF	TGTGCCTCTAGTAGCGGGAACCAAGAGACCCAGTACTTC
NA	TRBD1	TRBV28	TRBJ1-1	CASSPWGQGEPEAFF	TGTGCCAGCAGCCCATGGGGACAGGGGGAACCTGAAGCTTTCTTT
NA	NA	TRBV4-2	TRBJ2-1	CASSQLRPGVRNEQFF	TGTGCCAGCAGCCAGCTTCGGCCAGGGGTGAGGAATGAGCAGTTCTTC
NA	TRBD1	TRBV5-4	TRBJ1-2	CASSPPGTGDYGYTF	TGTGCCAGCAGCCCGCCCGGGACAGGGGACTATGGCTACACCTTC
few	NA	TRBV7-6	TRBJ2-6	CASSSTSGANVLTF	TGTGCCAGCAGCTCCACATCTGGGGCCAACGTCCTGACTTTC
once	NA	TRBV7-2	TRBJ1-6	CASSLETRSNSPLHF	TGTGCCAGCAGCTTAGAGACACGTTCAAATTCACCCCTCCACTTT
NA	NA	TRBV7-9	TRBJ2-7	CASSLPGAYEQYF	TGTGCCAGCAGCTTACCAGGGGCCTACGAGCAGTACTTC
NA	TRBD1	TRBV7-9	TRBJ2-1	CASSPWDSVNEQFF	TGTGCCAGCAGCCCCTGGGACAGTGTCAATGAGCAGTTCTTC
NA	NA	TRBV19	TRBJ2-3	CASSPLRDLTDTQYF	TGTGCCAGTAGTCCCCTACGGGATCTGACAGATACGCAGTATTTT
NA	TRBD2	TRBV28	TRBJ2-1	CASRMGGSSYNEQFF	TGTGCCAGCAGGATGGGGGGGAGCTCCTACAATGAGCAGTTCTTC
NA	NA	TRBV7-6	TRBJ1-6	CASSLDDSSYNSPLHF	TGTGCCAGCAGCTTAGACGATAGCTCCTATAATTCACCCCTCCACTTT